These 12 T cell receptor beta chains were sequenced from one sample in a study of Graves' ophthalmopathy and Graves' hyperthyroidism. Amplification targeted the TCR beta CDR3 regions, with RNA transcripts as the source material. HTBI primers primed a first-round RT-PCR, and a second-round multiplex PCR followed. Each CDR3 protein is one row after TCRdb ran MiXCR on the multiplex PCR reads. This sample has hundreds of thousands of distinct CDR3 sequences, with 20% to 25% found just once. The source material was peripheral blood. The receptors here all came from a woman aged 18-30 years with stable Graves' hyperthyroidism. Some clones in this sample may be carry-over from other donors' samples.

The V and J genes are TRBV2 and TRBJ2-5; unclear D gene. Germline-derived CDR1 and CDR2 are SNHLY and FYNNEI. This CDR3 has 11 residues. With 5 bases removed from V and 5 bases from J, the gap between germline ends came to 6 bases. The CDR3 sequence is CASSKVETQYF. For the CDR3, the DNA is TGTGCCAGCAGTAAGGTTGAGACCCAGTACTTC.

This clonotype occurred many times. V gene TRBV5-1 combines with J gene TRBJ1-1; D might be TRBD1 (6 bases). Germline V gene sequence: CDR1 SGHRS, CDR2 YFSETQ. The length of the CDR3 is 14 residues. V was cut by 3 bases and J by 4 bases, with 13 bases left in between. The CDR3 region is CASSSTGGTTEAFF. The CDR3 DNA reads as TGCGCCAGCAGCTCGACAGGTGGTACCACTGAAGCTTTCTTT.

This clonotype was counted a few times. V usage is TRBV2 and J usage is TRBJ1-1; D remains ambiguous. The CDR3 loop spans 13 amino acids. CDR1 is SNHLY and CDR2 is FYNNEI in the germline V gene. V gave up 8 bases and J gave up 10 bases, with 20 bases separating them. The CDR3 is CASLTDRRNPAFF. The DNA of the CDR3 is TGTGCCAGCCTAACGGACCGGCGAAATCCAGCTTTCTTT.

As concerns this clonotype: This may be a read error: a much more frequent sequence differs by one nucleotide. The rearrangement joins TRBV5-1 to TRBJ2-7, with D unresolved. Germline CDR1 reads SGHRS; CDR2 reads YFSETQ. Trimming took 4 bases from V and 2 from J, leaving 13 bases between them. This CDR3 spans 14 amino acids. CDR3 protein: CASSHTDGAYEQYV. The CDR3 coding sequence is TGCGCCAGCAGCCACACCGACGGAGCCTACGAGCAGTACGTC.

This clonotype was counted a few times. The V call is TRBV28, the J call TRBJ2-5, with D hard to call. Germline values: CDR1 MDHEN, CDR2 SYDVKM. CDR3 length: 15 residues. V shed 2 bases and J shed 5 bases, with 15 bases lying between them. The CDR3 nucleotides read TGTGCCAGCAGTTTAGCCCCCGCGGAAAGGGAGACCCAGTACTTC. This encodes CASSLAPAERETQYF.

This clonotype was found many times. This chain joins TRBV6-1 and TRBJ1-5; TRBD1 is a possible D gene (5 bases). V was cut by 8 bases and J by 6 bases, with 14 bases left in between. The CDR3 is 13 residues long. CDR1 is MNHNS and CDR2 is SASEGT in the germline V gene. The CDR3 sequence is CASSKGRAQPQHF. The DNA for the CDR3 is TGTGCCAGCTCTAAGGGGAGGGCTCAGCCCCAGCATTTT.

This clonotype appeared a single time. J is TRBJ2-2 and V is TRBV5-1, with D possibly TRBD2 on 5 matching bases. Germline CDR1 reads SGHRS; CDR2 reads YFSETQ. This CDR3 spans 14 amino acids. Trimming cost V 0 bases and J 4 bases, with 7 bases left between them. CDR3: CASSLGETTGELFF. The CDR3 DNA reads as TGCGCCAGCAGCTTGGGGGAGACCACCGGGGAGCTGTTTTTT.

The rearrangement joins TRBV11-2 to TRBJ2-5; no clear D. Germline CDR1 is SGHAT and CDR2 is FQNNGV. V lost 4 bases and J lost 5, with 11 bases in between. There are 13 residues in the CDR3. CDR3 sequence (DNA): TGTGCCAGCAGCTGGGCATACGGGGAGACCCAGTACTTC. Translated, it gives CASSWAYGETQYF.

Ten or more counts support this clonotype. The chain combines TRBV10-3 with TRBJ1-2, with D unresolved. V was clipped by 4 bases and J by 7 bases, with 16 bases between them. The CDR3 extends over 14 amino acids. CDR1 and CDR2 from the germline V gene are ENHRY and SYGVKD. The CDR3 reads CAISVGPDAGGYTF. The DNA of the CDR3 is TGTGCCATCAGTGTGGGTCCGGATGCAGGTGGCTACACCTTC.

This clonotype showed up just a few times. The chain has TRBV7-9 and TRBJ1-1; 7 bases align to TRBD1. V was clipped by 5 bases and J by 0 bases; unmatched bases: 6. This CDR3 is 15 amino acids long. The germline V gene has CDR1 SEHNR and CDR2 FQNEAQ (reference sequence). The chain's CDR3 is CASSLLDRMNTEAFF. DNA for the CDR3: TGTGCCAGCAGCCTGTTGGACAGGATGAACACTGAAGCTTTCTTT.

At least ten counts were recorded for this clonotype. The chain combines TRBV28 with TRBJ2-7, with D possibly TRBD1 on 5 matching bases. Between the trimmed V and J ends, which lost 6 bases and 6 bases, there was a span of 21 bases. The CDR3 runs to 15 residues. The V gene's germline CDR1 is MDHEN and CDR2 SYDVKM. The DNA for the CDR3 is TGTGCCAGCAGGCTAACGGGCAGGGCTATCTCCGAGCAGTACTTC. The encoded protein is CASRLTGRAISEQYF.

The rearrangement links TRBV6-2 or TRBV6-3 to TRBJ1-1; TRBD1 aligns across 10 bases. Per germline, CDR1 MNHEY and CDR2 SVGEGT. The CDR3 sequence is 17 residues long. V trimming: 6 bases; J trimming: 5 bases; junction bases outside the gene matches: 15. This CDR3 is CASRSRSPGQGYTEAFF. Written as DNA, the CDR3 is TGTGCCAGCAGGAGCCGTAGCCCGGGACAGGGGTATACTGAAGCTTTCTTT.